The rows below give T cell receptor beta chains drawn from one sample of a study of T-cell reconstitution after alpha-beta-depleted transplantation in children. TCRdb recomputed calls from the PCR reads with MiXCR, one row per CDR3 protein. The sample holds some 290,000 distinct CDR3 sequences; more than 20% are singletons and the top ten take 9.5% to 12%. The source material was PBMCs, mostly from graft donor cells, sampled 180 days after TCRalphabeta/CD19-depleted stem cell transplant. The receptor set was obtained from a male patient younger than 18 who had a stem cell transplant for acute lymphoblastic leukemia, so the T cells may come from the graft donor. CDR3s include the opening cysteine and the closing phenylalanine or tryptophan. The order of the fields is D gene, J gene, V gene, clone size, CDR3 protein, CDR3 DNA. A D gene is named only where the DNA matches it firmly. Size values are once, few and many counts, or a class for expanded clones, and some rows have none.

D gene: TRBD2; J gene: TRBJ2-5; V gene: TRBV18; clone size: -; CDR3 protein: CASSPVTSARTQYF; CDR3 DNA: TGTGCCAGCTCACCAGTGACTAGCGCCCGGACCCAGTACTTC
D gene: -; J gene: TRBJ2-5; V gene: TRBV12-3/TRBV12-4; clone size: -; CDR3 protein: CASSTRRSQETQYF; CDR3 DNA: TGTGCCAGCAGTACAAGGAGGAGCCAAGAGACCCAGTACTTC
D gene: -; J gene: TRBJ2-1; V gene: TRBV4-1; clone size: -; CDR3 protein: CASSQVFGTYNEQFF; CDR3 DNA: TGCGCCAGCAGCCAAGTGTTTGGGACCTACAATGAGCAGTTCTTC
D gene: -; J gene: TRBJ1-5; V gene: TRBV4-1; clone size: -; CDR3 protein: CASSQVGGVFQPQHF; CDR3 DNA: TGCGCCAGCAGCCAAGTGGGCGGAGTTTTCCAGCCCCAGCATTTT
D gene: TRBD1; J gene: TRBJ1-4; V gene: TRBV20-1; clone size: few; CDR3 protein: CSAIRDRTTNEKLFF; CDR3 DNA: TGCAGTGCTATAAGGGACAGGACAACTAATGAAAAACTGTTTTTT
D gene: -; J gene: TRBJ2-5; V gene: TRBV5-1; clone size: -; CDR3 protein: CASSPLRGAQYF; CDR3 DNA: TGCGCCAGCAGCCCCCTACGTGGGGCCCAGTACTTC
D gene: -; J gene: TRBJ2-2; V gene: TRBV4-1; clone size: few; CDR3 protein: CASSPRSPGELFF; CDR3 DNA: TGCGCCAGCAGCCCACGCTCACCCGGGGAGCTGTTTTTT
D gene: -; J gene: TRBJ2-5; V gene: TRBV6-5; clone size: -; CDR3 protein: CASSYSRWGETQYF; CDR3 DNA: TGTGCCAGCAGTTACAGTAGGTGGGGAGAGACCCAGTACTTC
D gene: TRBD2; J gene: TRBJ2-1; V gene: TRBV10-3; clone size: -; CDR3 protein: CAISEHPGLAGVYEQFF; CDR3 DNA: TGTGCCATCAGTGAACATCCGGGACTAGCGGGAGTATATGAGCAGTTCTTC
D gene: -; J gene: TRBJ1-4; V gene: TRBV30; clone size: few; CDR3 protein: CAWSRRNEKLFF; CDR3 DNA: TGTGCCTGGAGTCGGAGGAATGAAAAACTGTTTTTT
D gene: -; J gene: TRBJ2-3; V gene: TRBV20-1; clone size: few; CDR3 protein: CSAREPRGRADTQYF; CDR3 DNA: TGCAGTGCTAGAGAACCCCGGGGGCGCGCAGATACGCAGTATTTT
D gene: -; J gene: TRBJ2-3; V gene: TRBV5-1; clone size: many; CDR3 protein: CASSQRDTQYF; CDR3 DNA: TGCGCCAGCAGTCAGCGGGATACGCAGTATTTT
D gene: TRBD2; J gene: TRBJ2-7; V gene: TRBV15; clone size: few; CDR3 protein: CATSRTGTSGYEQYF; CDR3 DNA: TGTGCCACCAGCAGAACAGGGACTAGCGGCTACGAGCAGTACTTC
D gene: -; J gene: TRBJ1-2; V gene: TRBV18; clone size: -; CDR3 protein: CASSPPSPGGSYGYTF; CDR3 DNA: TGTGCCAGCTCACCACCGAGCCCGGGAGGGAGCTATGGCTACACCTTC
D gene: TRBD2; J gene: TRBJ2-1; V gene: TRBV11-2; clone size: -; CDR3 protein: CASSLGLAGGISDEQFF; CDR3 DNA: TGTGCCAGCAGCCTCGGACTAGCGGGAGGAATTTCCGATGAGCAGTTCTTC
D gene: -; J gene: TRBJ2-7; V gene: TRBV2; clone size: -; CDR3 protein: CASRTPLGGGHYQQYF; CDR3 DNA: TGTGCCAGCAGGACCCCCTTGGGAGGGGGCCACTATCAGCAGTACTTC
D gene: -; J gene: TRBJ2-1; V gene: TRBV25-1; clone size: few; CDR3 protein: CASSIRISIKGSYNEQFF; CDR3 DNA: TGTGCCAGCAGTATACGGATATCTATTAAGGGCTCCTACAATGAGCAGTTCTTC
D gene: TRBD1; J gene: TRBJ1-1; V gene: TRBV27; clone size: few; CDR3 protein: CASSAYRGFGTEAFF; CDR3 DNA: TGTGCCAGCAGTGCCTACAGGGGGTTCGGCACTGAAGCTTTCTTT
D gene: -; J gene: TRBJ2-1; V gene: TRBV20-1; clone size: -; CDR3 protein: CSASDWSSYNGQFF; CDR3 DNA: TGCAGTGCTTCAGACTGGAGCTCCTACAATGGGCAGTTCTTC
D gene: TRBD1; J gene: TRBJ2-2; V gene: TRBV15; clone size: many; CDR3 protein: CATSRPGQVNTGELFF; CDR3 DNA: TGTGCCACCAGCAGACCGGGACAGGTCAACACCGGGGAGCTGTTTTTT
D gene: -; J gene: TRBJ2-2; V gene: TRBV5-1; clone size: few; CDR3 protein: CASSLSGFTGELFF; CDR3 DNA: TGCGCCAGCAGCTTGAGCGGTTTCACCGGGGAGCTGTTTTTT
D gene: TRBD1; J gene: TRBJ2-7; V gene: TRBV20-1; clone size: -; CDR3 protein: CSASFGGTGGYEQYF; CDR3 DNA: TGCAGTGCTTCCTTTGGAGGGACAGGGGGCTACGAGCAGTACTTC
D gene: -; J gene: TRBJ1-5; V gene: TRBV4-1; clone size: -; CDR3 protein: CASSRDPFSNQPQHF; CDR3 DNA: TGCGCCAGCAGCAGGGATCCCTTTAGCAATCAGCCCCAGCATTTT
D gene: TRBD1; J gene: TRBJ2-7; V gene: TRBV5-1; clone size: -; CDR3 protein: CASRTRDRESEQYF; CDR3 DNA: TGCGCCAGCAGAACCCGGGACAGGGAGAGCGAGCAGTACTTC
D gene: -; J gene: TRBJ2-2; V gene: TRBV7-9; clone size: -; CDR3 protein: CASSLKLAMGTGELFF; CDR3 DNA: TGTGCCAGCAGCTTAAAACTAGCTATGGGCACCGGGGAGCTGTTTTTT
D gene: -; J gene: TRBJ2-3; V gene: TRBV12-3/TRBV12-4; clone size: -; CDR3 protein: CASSLAVGGPDTQYF; CDR3 DNA: TGTGCCAGCAGTTTAGCGGTTGGGGGCCCAGATACGCAGTATTTT
D gene: TRBD1; J gene: TRBJ1-1; V gene: TRBV5-1; clone size: -; CDR3 protein: CASRRRKGTEDTEAFF; CDR3 DNA: TGCGCCAGCAGGCGTCGGAAGGGGACAGAAGACACTGAAGCTTTCTTT
D gene: -; J gene: TRBJ2-7; V gene: TRBV9; clone size: -; CDR3 protein: CASSVALGFEQYF; CDR3 DNA: TGTGCCAGCAGCGTAGCTTTAGGATTCGAGCAGTACTTC
D gene: TRBD1; J gene: TRBJ2-3; V gene: TRBV7-9; clone size: -; CDR3 protein: CASSERTGIADTQYF; CDR3 DNA: TGTGCCAGCAGCGAACGGACAGGGATAGCAGATACGCAGTATTTT